This TCR beta chain is drawn from a study of blood T cell repertoires in COVID-19. Across the study: Acute and convalescent COVID-19 specimens originated in the United States, Italy and Spain.

Trimming stripped 5 bases from V and 2 bases from J, with 20 bases between. Germline V CDR1 and CDR2: WSHSY, SAAADI. This CDR3 is 17 amino acids long. Authors' data handling: Amplifying reference gene primers gave estimates of nucleated cell counts. TCRdb's table, derived via immunoSEQ multiplex PCR, lists solely in-frame clones and lacks some. Clone size and V and J calls were adopted from that table, with D and trimming inferred from the DNA. Among more than 45,000 clones listed, approximately 83% were seen once. The rearrangement uses TRBV10-2 and TRBJ2-3; a possible D gene is TRBD2 (6 bases). What was sequenced was peripheral blood. This receptor was obtained from an elderly man with COVID-19, enrolled during active disease. The CDR3 coding sequence is TGCGCCAGCAGTCAAACGGGTAGCGGAGGGGTCACAGATACGCAGTATTTT. Translating gives CASSQTGSGGVTDTQYF.